These 21 T cell receptor beta chains share one sample of origin, sequenced in a study of naive and memory T cell subsets. The beta constant-region primer was an equimolar mix of two oligonucleotides covering TRBC1 and TRBC2. Four rounds of PCR amplified the ligated cDNA using nested alpha and beta constant-region primers plus SP2. TCRdb re-called the UMI-ligation and nested PCR reads through MiXCR, storing one row per CDR3 protein. The sample consists of 130,000 or so distinct CDR3 sequences, around a third of them appearing once. The sequenced sample was central memory CD4+ T cells from blood. The source is a human donor in good health.

This clonotype was detected a few times. This sequence joins TRBV5-4 and TRBJ2-3, with 10 bases aligning to TRBD2. V shed 0 bases, J shed 1 base, and the junction held 2 bases outside the gene matches. The CDR3 runs 16 residues. Germline CDR1 SGHNT, CDR2 YYREEE (reference sequence). This chain's CDR3 is CASSLGGTSGTDTQYF. CDR3 sequence (DNA): TGTGCCAGCAGCTTGGGGGGGACTAGCGGCACAGATACGCAGTATTTT.

J is TRBJ2-1 and V is TRBV29-1, with 8 bases matching TRBD1. This CDR3 contains 14 residues. Germline values: CDR1 SQVTM, CDR2 ANQGSEA. Trimming took 6 bases from V and 5 from J; bases not matched to a gene: 9. The CDR3 DNA is TGCAGCGTCCTCTTATGGACAGGGAACAATGAGCAGTTCTTC. Protein: CSVLLWTGNNEQFF.

The chain recombines TRBV28 with TRBJ2-1, with TRBD2 matching 8 bases. This CDR3 spans 15 amino acids. Germline CDR1 reads MDHEN; CDR2 reads SYDVKM. V shed 6 bases, J shed 9 bases, and the junction held 13 bases outside the gene matches. The CDR3 DNA follows: TGTGCCAGCAGACAAAGCGGGAGAGGGTCCCCTGAGCAGTTCTTC. Translation: CASRQSGRGSPEQFF.

This clonotype was seen a few times. This chain uses TRBV29-1 with TRBJ1-2; D is uncertain. The V and J ends lost 6 bases and 8 bases respectively, with 13 bases between them. The germline V gene encodes CDR1 SQVTM and CDR2 ANQGSEA. The CDR3 is 11 residues long. CDR3 amino acids: CSVNPGLGYTF. The CDR3 region has the DNA TGCAGCGTGAACCCCGGGCTGGGCTACACCTTC.

By share, this clonotype ranks as medium-sized. The chain joins TRBV11-3 to TRBJ2-1; 8 nucleotides match TRBD2. CDR1 is SGHNT, CDR2 YENEEA, per germline. V gave up 5 bases and J gave up 8 bases; unmatched junction bases: 11. The CDR3 is 15 amino acids. The CDR3 DNA reads TGTGCCAGCAGCCACGGGACTAGTTTTCTGGATGAGCAGTTCTTC. The encoded protein is CASSHGTSFLDEQFF.

This chain uses TRBV20-1 with TRBJ2-1, with 11 bases matching TRBD2. This CDR3 is built from 19 residues. Germline-derived CDR1 and CDR2 are DFQATT and SNEGSKA (reference sequence). Losses at the gene ends were 0 bases for V and 4 bases for J; bases not matched to a gene: 14. CDR3 sequence reads: CSARDPRPRTSGSYNEQFF. For the CDR3, the DNA is TGCAGTGCTAGAGACCCAAGGCCAAGAACTAGCGGGAGTTACAATGAGCAGTTCTTC.

This clonotype was seen a few times. This chain's CDR3 is CASSLKSRTGELFF. The CDR3 nucleotides read TGTGCCAGCAGCTTAAAGTCGAGGACCGGGGAGCTGTTTTTT. J is TRBJ2-2 and V is TRBV7-9, with no clear D. Trimming took off 2 bases at V and 5 bases at J, with 9 bases between the two ends. CDR1 and CDR2 (germline): SEHNR, FQNEAQ (reference sequence). This CDR3 has 14 residues.

This clonotype was seen a few times. The V and J genes are TRBV28 and TRBJ1-4; no clear D gene. V shed 7 bases and J shed 8 bases, with 20 bases lying between them. In germline, CDR1 is MDHEN, CDR2 SYDVKM. There are 15 residues in the CDR3. This CDR3 reads CASTTWRRVQEKLFF. The CDR3 DNA is TGTGCCAGCACCACCTGGAGGCGGGTTCAGGAAAAACTGTTTTTT.

This clonotype was observed a few times. The chain employs TRBV11-2 and TRBJ2-3, with TRBD2 matching over 14 bases. V was pared by 4 bases and J by 5 bases, with 17 bases of the junction left unmatched. Looked up from germline, CDR1 is SGHAT and CDR2 is FQNNGV. This CDR3 region has 20 residues. The CDR3 loop reads CASSSRGLAGVEGAGDTQYF. CDR3 nucleotides: TGTGCCAGCAGCTCTAGGGGACTAGCGGGAGTTGAAGGGGCCGGAGATACGCAGTATTTT.

CDR3: CASSRQGAQETQYF. As DNA, the CDR3 is TGTGCCAGCAGTCGACAGGGGGCCCAAGAGACCCAGTACTTC. The chain employs TRBV28 and TRBJ2-5; 10 nucleotides line up with TRBD1. Germline values: CDR1 MDHEN, CDR2 SYDVKM. CDR3 length: 14 amino acids. V shed 5 bases and J 1 base; nucleotides not matched to a gene: 1.

The CDR3 DNA reads as TGTGCCAGCAGTTACACTCGGGGAAAGGGTGAAGCTTTCTTT. The encoded protein is CASSYTRGKGEAFF. This chain links TRBV6-5 with TRBJ1-1; D is undetermined. The CDR3 has 14 residues. Trimming pared 2 bases from V and 7 bases from J, leaving 14 bases between. Germline assignment: CDR1 MNHEY and CDR2 SVGAGI.

In this sample, this clonotype turned up a few times. The chain couples TRBV6-2 or TRBV6-3 to TRBJ2-3; perhaps TRBD2 as D (6 bases). V lost 7 bases and J 7 bases, leaving 21 bases between the germline ends. The CDR3 is made up of 15 amino acids. Germline lookup yields CDR1 MNHEY and CDR2 SVGEGT. As DNA, the CDR3 is TGTGCCAGCACCCGAGGGACTGAAGTCTCATATACGCAGTATTTT. This gives the protein CASTRGTEVSYTQYF.

The V and J genes are TRBV6-5 and TRBJ2-2; D remains ambiguous. This CDR3 spans 14 amino acids. The germline V and J ends were trimmed by 1 base and 3 bases, with 6 bases remaining between them. CDR1 is MNHEY, CDR2 SVGAGI, per germline. The CDR3 here is CASSYFSHTGELFF. The CDR3, as DNA: TGTGCCAGCAGTTACTTTAGTCACACCGGGGAGCTGTTTTTT.

This clonotype has only one observation. The rearrangement joins TRBV20-1 to TRBJ2-1, with TRBD2 matching over 10 bases. The trim removed 0 bases at V and 10 bases at J, leaving 6 bases unmatched. From germline, CDR1 is DFQATT and CDR2 SNEGSKA (reference sequence). There are 14 residues in the CDR3. The CDR3 sequence: CSARDLRTSGEQFF. CDR3 DNA: TGCAGTGCTAGAGATCTTCGGACTAGCGGAGAGCAGTTCTTC.

The chain joins TRBV2 to TRBJ2-1; D may correspond to TRBD1 or TRBD2 (5 bases each). CDR1 and CDR2 (germline): SNHLY, FYNNEI. The CDR3 loop spans 15 amino acids. With 6 bases removed from V and 4 bases from J, the gap between germline ends came to 16 bases. This CDR3 is CASSAGTLSYNEQFF. DNA of the CDR3: TGTGCCAGCAGCGCCGGGACCCTCTCATACAATGAGCAGTTCTTC.

This clonotype showed up many times. This rearrangement joins TRBV6-6 to TRBJ1-1; D remains unclear. From germline, CDR1 is MNHNY and CDR2 SVGAGI (reference sequence). Trimming took 5 bases from V and 5 from J, leaving 6 bases between them. This CDR3 is 11 amino acids long. CDR3 sequence reads: CASSHGTEAFF. CDR3 in DNA: TGTGCCAGCAGTCACGGTACTGAAGCTTTCTTT.

The chain carries TRBV27 and TRBJ2-3; TRBD2 matches 15 bases. This CDR3 is 16 amino acids long. The J segment lost 6 bases and the V segment lost 2 bases, leaving 3 bases of the junction unmatched. Germline CDR1 and CDR2: MNHEY and SMNVEV (reference sequence). CDR3 sequence (DNA): TGTGCCAGCAGTTTAAGGACTAGCGGGAGGGTGGATACGCAGTATTTT. As protein: CASSLRTSGRVDTQYF.

This clonotype turned up a few times. The genes are TRBV6-1 and TRBJ2-3, with D tentatively TRBD1 (6 bases). V lost 1 base, J lost 3 bases, and 11 bases lay in between. This CDR3 contains 15 residues. Germline loops: CDR1 MNHNS, CDR2 SASEGT. This chain's CDR3 is CASSEGGHMTDTQYF. The CDR3 nucleotides are TGTGCCAGCAGTGAAGGGGGGCACATGACAGATACGCAGTATTTT.

This clonotype was counted only a few times. The genes are TRBV20-1 and TRBJ2-7, with D maybe TRBD1 (5 bases). The CDR3 consists of 12 residues. Between the trimmed V and J ends, which lost 6 bases and 2 bases, there was a span of 11 bases. Germline values: CDR1 DFQATT, CDR2 SNEGSKA (reference sequence). CDR3 DNA sequence: TGCAGTGCGAAAGGGGTAACCTACGAGCAGTACTTC. It is translated as CSAKGVTYEQYF.

V and J are TRBV2 and TRBJ2-1; D is unresolved. Trimming removed 3 bases from V and 4 bases from J, with 10 bases in between. This CDR3 has 14 residues. Per germline, CDR1 SNHLY and CDR2 FYNNEI. This CDR3 is CASSDPTDYNEQFF. The CDR3 DNA sequence: TGTGCCAGCAGTGATCCCACAGATTACAATGAGCAGTTCTTC.

This clonotype was detected once. The chain couples TRBV7-8 to TRBJ1-6, with D perhaps TRBD1 (6 bases). Per germline, CDR1 SGHVS and CDR2 FQNEAQ. Trimming shortened V by 5 bases and J by 14 bases, and 16 bases separated the two germline ends. This CDR3 spans 13 amino acids. The CDR3 nucleotides are TGTGCCAGCAGCCCGGAACAGGGTTTGACCCTCCACTTT. Its protein is CASSPEQGLTLHF.